This is a list of T cell receptor beta chains from one sample in a study of Ad26.COV2.S vaccination and SARS-CoV-2 variants. Libraries were prepared by immunoSEQ multiplex PCR; TCRdb keeps only in-frame clonotypes and omits some of them. The sample carries about 220,000 clones, more than 75% recorded once. Sequences were derived from peripheral blood, sampled in a trial of Ad26.COV2.S vaccine versus placebo. These receptor sequences come from a person aged 18-60 years who received the Ad26.COV2.S COVID-19 vaccine or a placebo. Each CDR3 is given with its conserved first and last residue. D genes are given only for firm matches. For some rows the clone size is stated as once, few or many, or as a class when expanded; others skip it.

TRBV10-1	TRBD2	.	TRBJ2-5	TGCGCCAGCAGTGAAGGCTTAGCGGGGGGCCAAGAGACCCAGTACTTC	CASSEGLAGGQETQYF
TRBV6-5	.	once	TRBJ2-5	TGTGCCAGCACGAGAGCCTCCCTCCAAGAGACCCAGTACTTC	CASTRASLQETQYF
TRBV6-5	TRBD1	.	TRBJ1-6	TGTGCCAGCAGGGGGACAGGCCCCTATAATTCACCCCTCCACTTT	CASRGTGPYNSPLHF
TRBV7-9	TRBD2	.	TRBJ2-7	TGTGCCAGCAGCTTCCCCGGACTAGCGGGAGTCTACGAGCAGTACTTC	CASSFPGLAGVYEQYF
TRBV6-4	.	.	TRBJ2-3	TGTGCCAGCAGTGACGGGACGGGGAACACAGATACGCAGTATTTT	CASSDGTGNTDTQYF
TRBV6-2/TRBV6-3	.	.	TRBJ1-4	TGTGCCAGCAGTCCCGGACAGTTTGCAACTAATGAAAAACTGTTTTTT	CASSPGQFATNEKLFF
TRBV5-1	.	.	TRBJ2-4	TGCGCCAGCAGCTTGCCTTCGACAGGACGGGACATTCAGTACTTC	CASSLPSTGRDIQYF
TRBV9	TRBD2	.	TRBJ2-7	TGTGCCAGCAGCGTAGGAGGTTCTAGCGGGGGTAGTGAGCAGTACTTC	CASSVGGSSGGSEQYF
TRBV18	.	.	TRBJ1-1	TGTGCCAGCTCACCTTTGGGCACAGTTGAAGCTTTCTTT	CASSPLGTVEAFF
TRBV11-2	TRBD2	.	TRBJ2-1	TGTGCCAGCAGCACCCGACTAGCAAATGAGCAGTTCTTC	CASSTRLANEQFF